The next 12 T cell receptor beta chains were all read from a single sample in a study of cytomegalovirus exposure and HLA in healthy donors. Primers: 60 Vbeta forward and 13 Jbeta reverse. Sequenced by immunoSEQ multiplex PCR; TCRdb stores in-frame clones only, minus some. The sample lists roughly 170,000 clones; 75% to 85% were seen once. Source material: PBMCs. The receptors derive from a woman under 40 in good health and CMV-seropositive.

This chain joins TRBV19 and TRBJ1-2, with D possibly being TRBD1 (5 bases). Germline V lookup: CDR1 LNHDA, CDR2 SQIVND (reference sequence). This CDR3 has 14 residues. The V end was cut by 3 bases, the J end by 8 bases, with 16 bases between. This chain's CDR3 is CASSIGGTGRGYTF. The CDR3 coding sequence is TGTGCCAGTAGTATCGGGGGTACGGGCCGGGGCTACACCTTC.

This chain connects TRBV5-4 to TRBJ2-5, with a weak D call TRBD1 (5 bases). Germline V gives CDR1 SGHNT, CDR2 YYREEE (reference sequence). Trimming pared 0 bases from V and 7 bases from J, leaving 10 bases between. This CDR3 has 13 residues. The CDR3 nucleotides read TGTGCCAGCAGCTTGGACCCCCAGGGGACCCAGTACTTC. Translating it yields CASSLDPQGTQYF.

The chain is built from TRBV6-4 and TRBJ2-5, with TRBD2 matching over 10 bases. The V gene end was trimmed by 6 bases and the J gene end by 8 bases; junction bases not matched to a gene: 12. Looked up from germline, CDR1 is MRHNA and CDR2 is SNTAGT. The CDR3 runs 15 residues. CDR3 coding DNA: TGTGCCAGCAGCGTGCATGGCCTAGCGGGAGAAACCCAGTACTTC. This encodes CASSVHGLAGETQYF.

The chain combines TRBV9 with TRBJ2-3; TRBD2 might be the D (5 bases). V was cut by 4 bases and J by 0 bases, with 18 bases left in between. The CDR3 consists of 17 residues. Germline values: CDR1 SGDLS, CDR2 YYNGEE. CDR3 residues: CASSRTPLLESTDTQYF. In DNA, the CDR3 is TGTGCCAGCAGCCGTACCCCTTTACTAGAGAGCACAGATACGCAGTATTTT.

The rearrangement joins TRBV19 to TRBJ1-2; D not resolved. The germline V and J ends were trimmed by 5 bases and 6 bases, with 19 bases remaining between them. Germline CDR1 LNHDA, CDR2 SQIVND (reference sequence). The CDR3 is 15 residues long. This CDR3 reads CASSPLPRESDGYTF. The CDR3 nucleotides read TGTGCCAGTAGTCCTCTTCCCCGGGAGTCGGATGGCTACACCTTC.

This chain connects TRBV4-1 to TRBJ2-1; D is unclear. Per germline, CDR1 MGHRA and CDR2 YSYEKL. The CDR3 is 15 residues long. Between the trimmed V and J ends, which lost 0 bases and 0 bases, there was a span of 6 bases. The CDR3 bases are TGCGCCAGCAGCCAAGACTACCGCTCCTACAATGAGCAGTTCTTC. It codes for CASSQDYRSYNEQFF.

Worth noting for this clone: Compared with germline, one end of the junction differs, possibly owing to a read error. The chain employs TRBV7-9 and TRBJ1-1; possibly TRBD1 for D (5 bases). There are 16 residues in the CDR3. Germline CDR1 reads SEHNR; CDR2 reads FQNEAQ (reference sequence). In DNA form, the CDR3 reads TGTTCCAGCAGCTTAGCCCCCACAGGTAGGAACACTGAAGCTTTCTTT. Protein sequence: CSSSLAPTGRNTEAFF.

This chain uses TRBV6-5 with TRBJ2-3, with a tentative D call TRBD2 (6 bases). The CDR3 sequence is 14 residues long. V was trimmed by 4 bases and J by 2 bases, leaving 10 bases between them. CDR1 is MNHEY, CDR2 SVGAGI, per germline. The CDR3 nucleotides are TGTGCCAGCAGTTCTGGGAGGCCCACAGATACGCAGTATTTT. Its protein product is CASSSGRPTDTQYF.

The rearrangement links TRBV10-3 to TRBJ2-7; D call uncertain. V dropped 5 bases and J dropped 4 bases, with 9 bases sitting between them. This CDR3 has 12 amino acids. Per the germline V gene, CDR1 is ENHRY and CDR2 is SYGVKD. The CDR3 loop reads CAISITGYEQYF. DNA of the CDR3: TGTGCCATCAGTATAACTGGTTACGAGCAGTACTTC.

CDR3: CATSRDPTGVGTGELFF. CDR3 in DNA: TGTGCCACCAGCAGAGATCCCACAGGGGTTGGCACCGGGGAGCTGTTTTTT. The rearrangement links TRBV15 to TRBJ2-2, with 7 nucleotides matching TRBD1. The V segment lost 0 bases and the J segment 4 bases; nucleotides outside the gene matches: 8. Germline V gives CDR1 LNHNV, CDR2 YYDKDF (reference sequence). The CDR3 covers 17 residues.

The J gene is TRBJ2-7, the V gene TRBV5-6, with 8 bases fitting TRBD1. The junction had 3 bases not matched to a gene; V was cut back by 4 bases and J by 3 bases. The CDR3 totals 13 residues. Germline assignment: CDR1 SGHDT and CDR2 YYEEEE. The CDR3 protein is CASSRTGRYEQYF. DNA of the CDR3: TGTGCCAGCAGCCGGACAGGGCGCTACGAGCAGTACTTC.

This clone was counted between two and nine times. The CDR3 reads CASSRAGTVISSGANVLTF. CDR3 nucleotides: TGTGCCAGCAGTCGCGCCGGGACAGTGATTTCCTCTGGGGCCAACGTCCTGACTTTC. The V and J genes are TRBV28 and TRBJ2-6; 7 positions match TRBD1. CDR3 length equals 19 residues. J lost 0 bases, V lost 5 bases, and 13 bases had no gene match. Germline-derived CDR1 and CDR2 are MDHEN and SYDVKM.